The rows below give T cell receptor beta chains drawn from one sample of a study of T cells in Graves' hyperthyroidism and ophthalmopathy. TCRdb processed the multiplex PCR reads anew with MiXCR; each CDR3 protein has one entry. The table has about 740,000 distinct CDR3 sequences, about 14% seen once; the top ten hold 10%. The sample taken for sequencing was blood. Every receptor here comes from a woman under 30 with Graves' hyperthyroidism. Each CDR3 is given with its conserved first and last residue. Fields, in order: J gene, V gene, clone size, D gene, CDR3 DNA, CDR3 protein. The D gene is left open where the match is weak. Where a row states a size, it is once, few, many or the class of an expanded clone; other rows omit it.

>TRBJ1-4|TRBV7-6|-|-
TGTGCCAGCAGCCGCGGAGCTAATGAAAAACTGTTTTTT
CASSRGANEKLFF
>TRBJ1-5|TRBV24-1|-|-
TGTGCCACCAGTGAAGTGTGGAGCAATCAGCCCCAGCATTTT
CATSEVWSNQPQHF
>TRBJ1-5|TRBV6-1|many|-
TGTGCCAGCAGTGAAGTACACTATAGCAATCAGCCCCAGCATTTT
CASSEVHYSNQPQHF
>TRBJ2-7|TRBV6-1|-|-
TGTGCCAGCAGAGATGGGACCGGCTACGAGCAGTACTTC
CASRDGTGYEQYF
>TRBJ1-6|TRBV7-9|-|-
TGTGCCAGCAGCTTAGCGCTGAATTCACCCCTCCACTTT
CASSLALNSPLHF
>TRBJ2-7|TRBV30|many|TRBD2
TGTGCCTGGAGTTTAGCGGGAGCCTACGAGCAGTACTTC
CAWSLAGAYEQYF
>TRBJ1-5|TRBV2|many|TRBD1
TGTGCCAGCAGGGCTACAGGGGGCAGTCAGCCCCAGCATTTT
CASRATGGSQPQHF
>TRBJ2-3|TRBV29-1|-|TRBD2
TGCAGCGTGGGGACTAGCGGGGCTAGCACAGATACGCAGTATTTT
CSVGTSGASTDTQYF
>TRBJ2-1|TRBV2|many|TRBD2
TGTGCCAGCAGTGATGGGACTAGCGGGAGCTCCTACAATGAGCAGTTCTTC
CASSDGTSGSSYNEQFF
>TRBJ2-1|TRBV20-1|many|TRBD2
TGCAGTGCTAGAGGACTAGCGGGAGGGATCAATGAGCAGTTCTTC
CSARGLAGGINEQFF
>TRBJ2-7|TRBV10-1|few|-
TGCGCCAGCATCGGGACACAGTGGGAGTCAGAGTCCTACGAGCAGTACTTC
CASIGTQWESESYEQYF
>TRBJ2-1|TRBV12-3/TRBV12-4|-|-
TGTGCCAGCACCCTCCATGGAGGAGCGAGGGTCGGGGATGAGCAGTTCTTC
CASTLHGGARVGDEQFF
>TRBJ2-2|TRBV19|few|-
TGTGCCAGTCAGGTGTCCGACGGGGAGCTGTTTTTT
CASQVSDGELFF
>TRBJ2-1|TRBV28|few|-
TGTGCCAGCAGTTTGCCCAGGGGAATGAACAATGAGCAGTTCTTC
CASSLPRGMNNEQFF
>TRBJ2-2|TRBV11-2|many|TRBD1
TGTGCCAGCATCCGCGGCAGGGGGCTGAGGAACACCGGGGAGCTGTTTTTT
CASIRGRGLRNTGELFF
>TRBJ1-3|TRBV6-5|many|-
TGTGCCAGCAGTTACTCTTCGGCCTACCTCTCTGGAAACACCATATATTTT
CASSYSSAYLSGNTIYF
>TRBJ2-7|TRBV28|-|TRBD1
TGTGCCAGCAGTCACCCCTTCAGGGGGAGATCCTACGAGCAGTACTTC
CASSHPFRGRSYEQYF
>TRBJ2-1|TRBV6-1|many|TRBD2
TGTGCCAGCAGAGAGCCGACTAGCGGGAGGGACAATGAGCAGTTCTTC
CASREPTSGRDNEQFF
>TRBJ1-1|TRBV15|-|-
TGTGCCACCAGCAGAGATCCCCGACAGTCTGAAGCTTTCTTT
CATSRDPRQSEAFF
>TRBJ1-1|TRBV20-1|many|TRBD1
TGCAGTGCCCGGGACAGGATAACGAACACTGAAGCTTTCTTT
CSARDRITNTEAFF
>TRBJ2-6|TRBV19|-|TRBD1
TGTGCCAGTAGTATTGGGGACAGTCCCGTCCTGACTTTC
CASSIGDSPVLTF
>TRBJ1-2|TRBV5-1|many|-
TGCGCCAGCAGCTTGGAAATCAGGGGAAATGGCTACACCTTC
CASSLEIRGNGYTF
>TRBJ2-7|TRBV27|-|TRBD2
TGTGCCAGCAGTTTGGGGACTAGCGGGAGAAACGAGCAGTACTTC
CASSLGTSGRNEQYF
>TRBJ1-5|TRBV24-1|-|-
TGTGCCACCAGTGAGGGGTTGGACAATCAGCCCCAGCATTTT
CATSEGLDNQPQHF
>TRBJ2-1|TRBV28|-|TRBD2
TGTGCCAGCAGTTCCCAATTTTTTGCTAGCGGTCAGACACACAATGAGCAGTTCTTC
CASSSQFFASGQTHNEQFF
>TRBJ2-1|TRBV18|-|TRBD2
TGTGCCAGCTCACGGTGGCTAGCGGGAGAAAAAAATGAGCAGTTCTTC
CASSRWLAGEKNEQFF
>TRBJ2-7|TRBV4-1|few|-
TGCGCCAGCAGCCAAGGGTTGTCGACGGCAGGGCGGTACTTC
CASSQGLSTAGRYF
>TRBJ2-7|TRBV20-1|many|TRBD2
TGCAGTGCTAGTGGTGCGGGAGGCGTTACTTCCTACGAGCAGTACTTC
CSASGAGGVTSYEQYF
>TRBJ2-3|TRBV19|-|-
TGTGCCAGTAGCCCTGCTCCGATCCTCGGTACGCAGTATTTT
CASSPAPILGTQYF
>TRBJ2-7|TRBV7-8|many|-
TGTGCCAGCAGCTCCCGGTTCAGGGGCCACGAGCAGTACTTC
CASSSRFRGHEQYF
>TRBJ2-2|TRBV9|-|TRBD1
TGTGCCAGCAGCGCCCGGACAGGGGGTGCCGGGGAGCTGTTTTTT
CASSARTGGAGELFF
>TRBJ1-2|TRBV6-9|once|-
TGTGCCAGCAGTTTATTTCGTGTATCAGGGGTTGGCTACACCTTC
CASSLFRVSGVGYTF
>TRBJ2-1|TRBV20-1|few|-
TGCAGTGCTGGACTATCTAAGGAGCAGTTCTTC
CSAGLSKEQFF
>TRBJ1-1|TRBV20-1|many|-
TGCAGTGCCCCCCCCGCACATTTGAACACTGAAGCTTTCTTT
CSAPPAHLNTEAFF
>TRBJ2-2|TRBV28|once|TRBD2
TGTGCCAGCAGTCTCACTAGCGGGAGGGCCGGGGAGCTGTTTTTT
CASSLTSGRAGELFF
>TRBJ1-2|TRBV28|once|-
TGTGCCAGCCGCCCGACTCTTAACTATGGCTACACCTTC
CASRPTLNYGYTF
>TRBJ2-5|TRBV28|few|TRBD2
TGTGCCAGCAGTTTAATGGCCAAGAGACTAGCGCAAGAGGCCCAGTACTTC
CASSLMAKRLAQEAQYF
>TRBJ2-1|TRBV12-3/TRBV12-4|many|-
TGTGCCAGCAGTTTCGCGACCTTACACTACAATGAGCAGTTCTTC
CASSFATLHYNEQFF
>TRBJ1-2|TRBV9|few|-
TGTGCCAGCAGCGTAGATGAGGGGAGTTCTGGCTACACCTTC
CASSVDEGSSGYTF
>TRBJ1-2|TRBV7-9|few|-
-
CASSLEVGQGATF
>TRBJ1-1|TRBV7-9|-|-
TGTGCCAGCAGCTTAGAACGGGGTGTTGAAGCTTTCTTT
CASSLERGVEAFF
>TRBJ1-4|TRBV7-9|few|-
TGTGCCAGCAGCCCAGGAAGGACGACTAATGAAAAACTGTTTTTT
CASSPGRTTNEKLFF
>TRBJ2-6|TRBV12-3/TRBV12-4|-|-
TGTGCCAGCACCCCTTATGAGGGACGGAGAGGTTCTGGGGCCAACGTCCTGACTTTC
CASTPYEGRRGSGANVLTF
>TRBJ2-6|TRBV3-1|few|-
TGTGCCAGCAGCCCGTATGAGCCAGGGGCTGCGGCCAACGTCCTGACTTTC
CASSPYEPGAAANVLTF
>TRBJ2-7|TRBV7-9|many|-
TGTGCCAGCCTTTGCGAGGTCGGGCAGTACTTC
CASLCEVGQYF